Included here is one T cell receptor (beta chain) sequence, with context. Its antigen is as yet unknown. The data were taken from a study of T cell responses to AZD1222 COVID-19 vaccine. About the research overall: Recipients boosted at about 4 weeks or about 12 weeks are pooled.

This CDR3 contains 15 residues. The V end lost 1 base, the J end lost 8 bases, and 14 bases lay between the germline ends. CDR1 LNHNV and CDR2 YYDKDF come from the germline V gene (reference sequence). Sequencing was performed with immunoSEQ multiplex PCR; in TCRdb, only in-frame clones are kept and a portion is missing. The repertoire holds 100,000 to 150,000 clones, with about nine tenths as singletons. Study observations and caveats: The donor group comprised mostly white British people and more females; the analysis possibly underestimated clonal diversity. Baseline seropositivity occurred in only six AZD1222 recipients. Samples come after the peak T cell response, not at day 14.

The J gene is TRBJ1-4, the V gene TRBV15, with D perhaps TRBD1 (5 bases). The clonotype was recovered from an adult in good health. Here the sequenced sample was peripheral blood, taken on day 0 of AZD1222 vaccination. The CDR3 is CATSRGGWAEEKLFF. As DNA, the CDR3 is TGTGCCACCAGCAGAGGGGGGTGGGCTGAAGAAAAACTGTTTTTT.